This note documents a single T cell receptor beta chain sequence. Its specificity is not known. Trimming pared 2 bases from V and 2 bases from J, leaving 2 bases between. Germline V gives CDR1 SGHNT, CDR2 YYREEE (reference sequence). The CDR3 covers 11 residues. The assay was immunoSEQ multiplex PCR, and TCRdb's table has in-frame clones only and misses some. The profile shows about 100,000 clones, over 80% of them singletons. The sample belongs to a study of identifying expanded T cells in peripheral blood. Study outcomes and limitations: Across healthy donors, higher total template counts meant significantly greater roughly two-week count variance. Differentially abundant clones: 0.95 to 1.5 between replicates, about 17 at approximately 13 days, 19 to 20 at four.

During the collection period, no donor immune events like infections were recorded. The J gene is TRBJ2-7, the V gene TRBV5-4; D not certain. This receptor was obtained from a person between 18 and 75 years old in good health. Sequencing used blood. CDR3 loop: CASSFTYEQYF. The CDR3 DNA follows: TGTGCCAGCAGCTTCACCTACGAGCAGTACTTC.